Each of the 30 T cell receptor beta chains below was sequenced from the same sample in a study of T-cell memory formation after mild COVID-19. TCRdb called the 5' RACE reads again in MiXCR, with one record for every CDR3 protein. The sample carries hundreds of thousands of distinct CDR3 sequences, roughly 20% recorded once. Sequenced: PBMCs or a T cell subset sorted from them (not recorded which). The receptors stem from an adult woman who had mild COVID-19 (a few samples of this study predate the infection). Cell type and time point are not known.

This clonotype was picked up many times. This rearrangement joins TRBV29-1 to TRBJ1-1; D ambiguous. V lost 6 bases and J lost 1, with 39 bases in between. Germline V gene data show CDR1 as SQVTM and CDR2 as ANQGSEA. The CDR3 runs 22 residues. This CDR3 reads CSVRGSGAHSGRRGPSNTEAFF. The CDR3 DNA sequence: TGCAGCGTCCGGGGATCGGGAGCCCATTCCGGCCGCCGTGGGCCTTCGAACACTGAAGCTTTCTTT.

The J gene is TRBJ1-1, the V gene TRBV7-9; no reliable D call. Trimming shortened V by 1 base and J by 0 bases, and 9 bases separated the two germline ends. The CDR3 consists of 15 residues. The V gene's germline CDR1 is SEHNR and CDR2 FQNEAQ (reference sequence). The CDR3 reads CASSLGLFMNTEAFF. In DNA form, the CDR3 reads TGTGCCAGCAGCTTAGGCTTATTCATGAACACTGAAGCTTTCTTT.

This clonotype was seen at least ten times. J is TRBJ1-1 and V is TRBV5-6; 7 nucleotides line up with TRBD1. Per germline, CDR1 SGHDT and CDR2 YYEEEE. Unmatched junction bases numbered 1, after V lost 0 bases and J lost 8 bases. The CDR3 runs 12 residues. This CDR3 reads CASSLVRGEAFF. The CDR3 DNA sequence: TGTGCCAGCAGCTTGGTCAGGGGGGAAGCTTTCTTT.

This clonotype was counted at least ten times. The chain employs TRBV24-1 and TRBJ2-2; D is ambiguous. With 4 bases removed from V and 0 bases from J, the gap between germline ends came to 8 bases. This CDR3 has 15 amino acids. Germline V gives CDR1 KGHDR, CDR2 SFDVKD. In DNA form, the CDR3 reads TGTGCCACCAGTGAGGTAGCAGCGAACACCGGGGAGCTGTTTTTT. It codes for CATSEVAANTGELFF.

This clonotype was seen many times. The rearrangement links TRBV5-1 to TRBJ2-5; 11 bases line up with TRBD2. The V gene end was trimmed by 4 bases and the J gene end by 2 bases; junction bases not matched to a gene: 4. The CDR3 has 15 residues. Germline loops: CDR1 SGHRS, CDR2 YFSETQ. The CDR3 protein is CASSPGLAVQETQYF. The CDR3 DNA sequence: TGCGCCAGCAGCCCGGGACTAGCGGTACAAGAGACCCAGTACTTC.

The chain carries TRBV21-1 and TRBJ2-3. TRBV21-1 is annotated as a pseudogene. This CDR3 comprises 14 residues. Written as DNA, the CDR3 is TGTGCCAGCAGCAAAGTGGTTAGCGCAGATACGCAGTATTTT. Its protein product is CASSKVVSADTQYF.

The chain joins TRBV10-3 to TRBJ1-4, with 11 bases that match TRBD1. Germline CDR1 and CDR2: ENHRY and SYGVKD. The CDR3 runs to 13 residues. Trimming at V came to 10 bases and at J to 6 bases, leaving 4 bases not matched to a gene. The CDR3 sequence: CATLGQGDEKLFF. As DNA, the CDR3 is TGTGCCACCCTGGGACAGGGGGATGAAAAACTGTTTTTT.

This clonotype has only a few counts. This chain links TRBV29-1 with TRBJ1-2, with a weak D call TRBD1 (6 bases). The germline V and J ends were trimmed by 5 bases and 5 bases, with 12 bases remaining between them. Looked up from germline, CDR1 is SQVTM and CDR2 is ANQGSEA. This CDR3 region has 12 residues. CDR3 sequence: CSVQDSLYGYTF. Here the CDR3 DNA reads TGCAGCGTTCAGGACAGTTTATATGGCTACACCTTC.

This clonotype was seen only a few times. V usage is TRBV27 and J usage is TRBJ2-1; tentatively, D is TRBD1 (5 bases). CDR3 length: 17 amino acids. The germline V gene encodes CDR1 MNHEY and CDR2 SMNVEV (reference sequence). V lost 0 bases and J 0 bases, leaving 12 bases between the germline ends. The CDR3 region has the DNA TGTGCCAGCAGTTTATCAGTTCCAGGGTACTCCTACAATGAGCAGTTCTTC. This sequence encodes CASSLSVPGYSYNEQFF.

V is TRBV4-2 and J is TRBJ2-7, with 9 bases identical to TRBD2. The length of the CDR3 is 17 residues. Trimming took 1 base from V and 5 from J; bases not matched to a gene: 12. Germline lookup yields CDR1 LGHNA and CDR2 YNFKEQ. The CDR3, as DNA: TGTGCCAGCAGCCAAGTAGGTCTAGCGGGGACTTGGAACGAGCAGTACTTC. This codes for CASSQVGLAGTWNEQYF.

The V and J genes are TRBV4-2 and TRBJ2-1, with D uncertain. Trimming pared 0 bases from V and 0 bases from J, leaving 12 bases between. Germline assignment: CDR1 LGHNA and CDR2 YNFKEQ. This CDR3 region has 17 residues. CDR3: CASSQDLTASSYNEQFF. For the CDR3, the DNA is TGTGCCAGCAGCCAAGATCTGACCGCCAGCTCCTACAATGAGCAGTTCTTC.

The rearrangement links TRBV7-2 to TRBJ2-2; D unresolved. The CDR3 spans 13 residues. V lost 5 bases to trimming and J lost 6 bases, with 10 bases between them. Germline CDR1 is SGHTA and CDR2 is FQGNSA. The CDR3 loop is CASSPGFPGELFF. CDR3 sequence (DNA): TGTGCCAGCAGCCCCGGGTTTCCCGGGGAGCTGTTTTTT.

The table lists this clonotype with a few counts. The genes are TRBV7-9 and TRBJ2-2, with no clear D. The V gene lost 1 base and the J gene lost 6 bases, with 9 bases spanning the gap. The CDR3 consists of 14 residues. CDR1 is SEHNR and CDR2 is FQNEAQ in the germline V gene (reference sequence). The DNA of the CDR3 is TGTGCCAGCAGCTTAGACCAGAGATCCGGGGAGCTGTTTTTT. The encoded protein is CASSLDQRSGELFF.

The J gene is TRBJ2-7, the V gene TRBV25-1; D assignment may be TRBD1 or TRBD2 (5 bases each). Germline loops: CDR1 MGHDK, CDR2 SYGVNS. V lost 6 bases and J 5 bases, leaving 20 bases between the germline ends. The CDR3 length is 15 residues. CDR3 region: CASSDSLLRDHEQYF. DNA for the CDR3: TGTGCCAGCAGCGACTCCCTCCTCAGGGACCACGAGCAGTACTTC.

The sample holds a few counts of this clonotype. The chain uses TRBV18 and TRBJ1-2; possible D gene TRBD1, 5 bases. Germline CDR1 is KGHSH and CDR2 is LQKENI. Trimming pared 0 bases from V and 1 base from J, leaving 6 bases between. This CDR3 is 14 amino acids long. DNA for the CDR3: TGTGCCAGCTCACCACCGGGGGTTAACTATGGCTACACCTTC. Translation: CASSPPGVNYGYTF.

This chain links TRBV24-1 with TRBJ2-1; 8 bases fit TRBD1. The CDR3 is 14 residues long. Germline V gives CDR1 KGHDR, CDR2 SFDVKD. V shed 5 bases, J shed 8 bases, and the junction held 7 bases outside the gene matches. Here the CDR3 reads CATSGDRTLHEQFF. The CDR3 coding sequence is TGTGCCACCAGTGGGGACAGGACCCTCCATGAGCAGTTCTTC.

The J gene is TRBJ2-1, the V gene TRBV7-9, with 10 bases lining up with TRBD2. Trimming at V came to 1 base and at J to 13 bases, leaving 10 bases not matched to a gene. The CDR3 is 15 residues long. Germline V CDR1 and CDR2: SEHNR, FQNEAQ (reference sequence). The CDR3 DNA follows: TGTGCCAGCAGCTTAGAGGGACTAGCGTTTACGGGACAGTTCTTC. This encodes CASSLEGLAFTGQFF.

This clonotype was seen more than once but under ten times. The chain recombines TRBV27 with TRBJ1-4; 8 bases align to TRBD1. Germline values: CDR1 MNHEY, CDR2 SMNVEV (reference sequence). This CDR3 contains 15 residues. The V segment lost 5 bases and the J segment 8 bases; nucleotides outside the gene matches: 10. The CDR3, as DNA: TGTGCCAGCAGTCCCGGACAGGGAAGAGGCGAAAAACTGTTTTTT. Encoded protein: CASSPGQGRGEKLFF.

The sample holds a few counts of this clonotype. The chain carries TRBV11-2 and TRBJ1-3, with TRBD1 as a possible D gene (5 bases). The V gene lost 7 bases and the J gene lost 4 bases, with 11 bases spanning the gap. Germline CDR1 is SGHAT and CDR2 is FQNNGV. The CDR3 has 13 residues. The CDR3, as DNA: TGTGCCAGCACTGACAGATTAGGAAACACCATATATTTT. Protein product: CASTDRLGNTIYF.

To note about this clonotype: A read error may produce the germline difference seen at one junction end. The chain recombines TRBV5-1 with TRBJ1-6; D is unclear. Germline assignment: CDR1 SGHRS and CDR2 YFSETQ. CDR3 length: 15 residues. CDR3 nucleotides: TGCGCCAGAAGCTTGACGAGCTCCTATAATTCACCCCTCCACTTT. The encoded protein is CARSLTSSYNSPLHF.

The rearrangement links TRBV5-1 to TRBJ1-2; no definite D call. The CDR3 covers 13 residues. The ends were cut back, 5 bases at V and 5 bases at J, with 13 bases in the middle. Germline V gives CDR1 SGHRS, CDR2 YFSETQ. The CDR3 reads CASRGRIVYGYTF. In DNA form, the CDR3 reads TGCGCCAGCAGAGGCAGGATCGTTTATGGCTACACCTTC.

The chain couples TRBV9 to TRBJ2-1, with TRBD1 matching over 7 bases. Germline lookup yields CDR1 SGDLS and CDR2 YYNGEE. The CDR3 is 13 residues long. J lost 8 bases, V lost 3 bases, and 5 bases had no gene match. The CDR3 reads CASSAGTVHEQFF. DNA of the CDR3: TGTGCCAGCAGCGCCGGGACAGTCCATGAGCAGTTCTTC. Drawing the rest from reference TRBV9 and TRBJ2-1, the complete variable domain is DSGVTQTPKHLITATGQRVTLRCSPRSGDLSVYWYQQSLDQGLQFLIQYYNGEERAKGNILERFSAQQFPDLHSELNLSSLELGDSALYFCASSAGTVHEQFFGPGTRLTVL.

The chain links TRBV12-3 or TRBV12-4 to TRBJ2-4; 9 bases agree with TRBD2. V gave up 8 bases and J gave up 0 bases; unmatched junction bases: 8. The CDR3 consists of 16 residues. The CDR3 sequence is CASAASGALAKNIQYF. In DNA, the CDR3 is TGTGCCAGCGCCGCTAGCGGGGCCTTAGCCAAAAACATTCAGTACTTC.

This sequence joins TRBV20-1 and TRBJ2-3; TRBD2 matches 9 bases. J was trimmed by 3 bases and V by 6 bases; bases with no gene match: 7. The CDR3 has 14 residues. CDR1 is DFQATT and CDR2 is SNEGSKA in the germline V gene (reference sequence). The chain's CDR3 is CSAVPGLATDTQYF. Written as DNA, the CDR3 is TGCAGTGCGGTTCCGGGACTAGCTACAGATACGCAGTATTTT.

The table lists this clonotype with a few counts. The chain joins TRBV24-1 to TRBJ2-1, with 9 positions matching TRBD1. CDR3 length equals 15 residues. Germline CDR1 KGHDR, CDR2 SFDVKD. V shed 3 bases and J 5 bases; nucleotides not matched to a gene: 4. The CDR3 nucleotides are TGTGCCACCAGTGATCCGGGACAGGGAAACAATGAGCAGTTCTTC. Its translation: CATSDPGQGNNEQFF.

The V and J genes are TRBV24-1 and TRBJ2-7; tentatively, D is TRBD1 (5 bases). In germline, CDR1 is KGHDR, CDR2 SFDVKD. The CDR3 has 12 amino acids. The ends were cut back, 7 bases at V and 3 bases at J, with 9 bases in the middle. The CDR3 spells CATSDSSYEQYF. CDR3 nucleotide sequence: TGTGCCACCAGCGACAGCAGCTACGAGCAGTACTTC.

This clonotype came up a few times. The CDR3: CASSLEGTSHIGETQYF. CDR3 bases: TGCGCCAGCAGCTTGGAGGGGACTAGCCATATCGGAGAGACCCAGTACTTC. This sequence joins TRBV5-1 and TRBJ2-5; 9 bases map to TRBD2. V lost 0 bases to trimming and J lost 4 bases; unmatched junction nucleotides: 10. The germline V gene has CDR1 SGHRS and CDR2 YFSETQ. The length of the CDR3 is 17 residues. The whole variable domain, filled in from reference TRBV5-1 and TRBJ2-5, reads KAGVTQTPRYLIKTRGQQVTLSCSPISGHRSVSWYQQTPGQGLQFLFEYFSETQRNKGNFPGRFSGRQFSNSRSEMNVSTLELGDSALYLCASSLEGTSHIGETQYFGPGTRLLVL.

The V call is TRBV5-6, the J call TRBJ2-5; 10 bases match TRBD1. In germline, CDR1 is SGHDT, CDR2 YYEEEE. There are 16 residues in the CDR3. V lost 4 bases and J lost 0; bases outside the gene matches: 6. This chain's CDR3 is CASSLGQGRYQETQYF. For the CDR3, the DNA is TGTGCCAGCAGCCTGGGACAGGGGAGGTACCAAGAGACCCAGTACTTC.

This clonotype was seen a handful of times. The chain employs TRBV3-1 and TRBJ1-1; no definite D call. The CDR3 consists of 15 residues. Per the germline V gene, CDR1 is LGHDT and CDR2 is YNNKEL (reference sequence). The ends were cut back, 2 bases at V and 3 bases at J, with 13 bases in the middle. The CDR3 DNA sequence: TGTGCCAGCAGCCAAAGACTTGGTCGGGACACTGAAGCTTTCTTT. Residues: CASSQRLGRDTEAFF.

The rearrangement joins TRBV6-5 to TRBJ1-1; 8 bases match TRBD1. CDR1 is MNHEY, CDR2 SVGAGI, per germline. The J segment lost 6 bases and the V segment lost 0 bases, leaving 6 bases of the junction unmatched. CDR3 length: 15 amino acids. The chain's CDR3 is CASSYSITQGAEAFF. DNA of the CDR3: TGTGCCAGCAGTTACTCGATTACACAGGGGGCTGAAGCTTTCTTT.